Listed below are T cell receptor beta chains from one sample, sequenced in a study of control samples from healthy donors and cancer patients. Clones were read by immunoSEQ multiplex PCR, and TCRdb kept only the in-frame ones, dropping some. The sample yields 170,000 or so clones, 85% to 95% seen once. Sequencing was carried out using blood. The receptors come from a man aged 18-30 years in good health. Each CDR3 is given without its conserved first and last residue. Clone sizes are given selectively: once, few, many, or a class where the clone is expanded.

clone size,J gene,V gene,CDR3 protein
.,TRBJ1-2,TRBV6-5,ASSPQGGGGYT
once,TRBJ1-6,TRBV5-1,ASSLGQGAWTHNSPLH
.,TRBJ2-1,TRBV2,ASSDTGGPGEQF
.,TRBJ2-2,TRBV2,ASKGGTNTGELF
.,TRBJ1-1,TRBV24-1,ATTEEGSRSWAF
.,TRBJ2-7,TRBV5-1,ASSLDHEQY
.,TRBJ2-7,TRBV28,ASSLDRDYEQY
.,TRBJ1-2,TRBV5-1,ASSSLDRGRNGYT
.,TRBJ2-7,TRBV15,ATSSPTGRTGIHEQY
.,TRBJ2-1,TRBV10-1,ASSESAMGPNEQF
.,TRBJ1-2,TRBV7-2,ASSFSRANYGYT
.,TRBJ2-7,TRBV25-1,ASQARVSYEQY
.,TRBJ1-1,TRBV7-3,ASSSTTGSSEAF
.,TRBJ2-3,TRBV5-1,ASSQGRSTTDTQY
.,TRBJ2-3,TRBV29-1,SVARTDTQY
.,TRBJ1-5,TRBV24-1,ATSGVPGDNQPQH
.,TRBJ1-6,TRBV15,ATSREQGLGSPLH
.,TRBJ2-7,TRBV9,ASSFRQGGYEQY
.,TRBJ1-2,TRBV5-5,ASSAGPTIYGYT
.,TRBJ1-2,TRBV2,ASSKRRDYGYT
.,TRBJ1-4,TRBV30,AWSAQGEKLF
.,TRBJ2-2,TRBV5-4,ASTPTSGGPTGELF
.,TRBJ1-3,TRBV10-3,AISESTSSGNTIY
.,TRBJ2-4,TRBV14,ASSPGLSPKVNIQY
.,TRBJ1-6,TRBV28,ASSLTWGGLGSSSYNSPLH
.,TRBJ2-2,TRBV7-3,ASSPSGPNTGELF
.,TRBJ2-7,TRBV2,ASSVHREMYYEQY
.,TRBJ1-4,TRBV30,AWRSPSGAREKLF
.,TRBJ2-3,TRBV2,ASSPKDTQY
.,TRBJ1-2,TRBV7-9,ASSSSGVNYGYT
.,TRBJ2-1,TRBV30,AWSGFYYNEQF
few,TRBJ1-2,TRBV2,ASSEWQGASAYT
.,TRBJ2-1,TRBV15,ATSSPRGLSYNEQF
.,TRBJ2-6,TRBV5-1,ASSLSTVGSGANVLT
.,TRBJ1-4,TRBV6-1,ASSEAGRTNEKLF
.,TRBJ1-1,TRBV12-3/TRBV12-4,ASSLTGSTEAF
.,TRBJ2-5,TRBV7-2,ASSLVGQGSIAETQY
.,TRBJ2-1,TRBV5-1,ASSLNRRQGTLYNEQF
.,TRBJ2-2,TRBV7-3,ASSSPGAGELF
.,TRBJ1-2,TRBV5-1,ASSLNRDRGQRNT
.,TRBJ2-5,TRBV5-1,ASSPDQDSLGRETQY
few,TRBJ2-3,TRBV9,ASSSNAQGISDTQY
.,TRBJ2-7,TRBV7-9,ASSQRQGVYEQY
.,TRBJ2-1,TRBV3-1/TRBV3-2,ASSQDSSGGYNEQF
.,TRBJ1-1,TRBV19,ASSIVWTATNTEAF